This entry lists 17 T cell receptor beta chains sequenced from one sample in a study of cytomegalovirus exposure and HLA in healthy donors. Primers: 60 Vbeta forward and 13 Jbeta reverse. Data came from immunoSEQ multiplex PCR; TCRdb stores just in-frame clones and leaves some out. In the table there are approximately 160,000 clones, 75% to 85% of which are singletons. The specimen was PBMCs. These receptor sequences come from a male donor in good health and CMV-seropositive.

The chain couples TRBV6-5 to TRBJ2-5; 8 bases are shared with TRBD2. The V gene end was trimmed by 2 bases and the J gene end by 5 bases; junction bases not matched to a gene: 10. The CDR3 sequence is 16 residues long. Germline V gives CDR1 MNHEY, CDR2 SVGAGI. This CDR3 reads CASSYQAGVAGETQYF. In DNA, the CDR3 is TGTGCCAGCAGTTACCAAGCGGGAGTAGCAGGGGAGACCCAGTACTTC.

The rearrangement uses TRBV2 and TRBJ2-3, with unresolved D. The CDR3 has 14 residues. Germline CDR1 is SNHLY and CDR2 is FYNNEI. V was trimmed by 4 bases and J by 5 bases, leaving 13 bases between them. CDR3 protein: CASSARALLDTQYF. CDR3 DNA: TGTGCCAGCAGTGCCCGCGCATTATTAGATACGCAGTATTTT.

The V call is TRBV7-8, the J call TRBJ2-3, with TRBD1 as a possible D gene (5 bases). The CDR3 length is 13 residues. V shed 5 bases and J shed 3 bases, with 9 bases lying between them. The germline V gene encodes CDR1 SGHVS and CDR2 FQNEAQ. The CDR3 DNA is TGTGCCAGCAGCGTGGACACGACAGATACGCAGTATTTT. This gives the protein CASSVDTTDTQYF.

The chain couples TRBV19 to TRBJ1-2; D ambiguous. With 3 bases removed from V and 4 bases from J, the gap between germline ends came to 9 bases. The CDR3 totals 13 residues. The V gene's germline CDR1 is LNHDA and CDR2 SQIVND (reference sequence). The CDR3 region has the DNA TGTGCCAGTAGTATCGGAAGGAGCTATGGCTACACCTTC. Translation: CASSIGRSYGYTF.

This chain joins TRBV14 and TRBJ1-1; D ambiguous. V lost 1 base and J 4 bases, leaving 4 bases between the germline ends. The CDR3 totals 12 residues. CDR1 and CDR2 (germline): SGHDN, FVKESK. The CDR3 sequence is CASSQVRTEAFF. The CDR3 DNA reads TGTGCCAGCAGCCAAGTTCGCACTGAAGCTTTCTTT. The full variable domain, completed using reference TRBV14 and TRBJ1-1, is EAGVTQFPSHSVIEKGQTVTLRCDPISGHDNLYWYRRVMGKEIKFLLHFVKESKQDESGMPNNRFLAERTGGTYSTLKVQPAELEDSGVYFCASSQVRTEAFFGQGTRLTVV.

The chain uses TRBV9 and TRBJ2-2; tentatively, D is TRBD2 (6 bases). CDR3 length equals 14 residues. Germline values: CDR1 SGDLS, CDR2 YYNGEE. With 4 bases removed from V and 4 bases from J, the gap between germline ends came to 11 bases. CDR3 loop: CASSPGGSTGELFF. CDR3 DNA sequence: TGTGCCAGCAGCCCTGGGGGGAGCACCGGGGAGCTGTTTTTT.

The rearrangement uses TRBV11-2 and TRBJ1-1; unclear D gene. V was trimmed by 0 bases and J by 5 bases, leaving 10 bases between them. Germline lookup yields CDR1 SGHAT and CDR2 FQNNGV. The CDR3 covers 14 residues. CDR3 residues: CASSLELRGTEAFF. The CDR3 DNA sequence: TGTGCCAGCAGCTTAGAACTTCGAGGGACTGAAGCTTTCTTT.

This chain joins TRBV6-6 and TRBJ2-6; a weak D match, TRBD2 (6 bases). The CDR3 loop spans 16 amino acids. Germline V gene sequence: CDR1 MNHNY, CDR2 SVGAGI (reference sequence). Trimming took off 4 bases at V and 5 bases at J, with 15 bases between the two ends. CDR3 residues: CASSWVRGARANVLTF. CDR3 sequence (DNA): TGTGCCAGCAGTTGGGTTCGCGGGGCGCGGGCCAACGTCCTGACTTTC.

The chain links TRBV5-1 to TRBJ2-7; 10 nucleotides align to TRBD2. The germline V gene encodes CDR1 SGHRS and CDR2 YFSETQ. This CDR3 is 15 amino acids long. J gave up 4 bases and V 2 bases, and 6 bases lay outside the gene matches. The CDR3 here is CASSFSAGGRYEQYF. The CDR3 DNA reads TGCGCCAGCAGCTTCTCAGCGGGGGGGCGATACGAGCAGTACTTC.

The J gene is TRBJ2-7, the V gene TRBV5-1; 7 positions match TRBD1. The germline gives CDR1 SGHRS, CDR2 YFSETQ. This CDR3 is built from 13 residues. The trim removed 2 bases at V and 2 bases at J, leaving 1 base unmatched. The CDR3 sequence: CASSFDRAYEQYF. The CDR3 DNA sequence: TGCGCCAGCAGCTTCGACAGGGCCTACGAGCAGTACTTC.

This clone was seen a handful of times. The chain employs TRBV6-6 and TRBJ1-2; D may be TRBD1 (6 bases). The CDR3 sequence is 14 residues long. CDR1 and CDR2 from the germline V gene are MNHNY and SVGAGI (reference sequence). V dropped 6 bases and J dropped 4 bases, with 15 bases sitting between them. DNA for the CDR3: TGTGCCAGCAGCAACGGGGGGGCAAGCTATGGCTACACCTTC. It codes for CASSNGGASYGYTF.

The chain couples TRBV6-5 to TRBJ2-5; 8 nucleotides line up with TRBD1. V shed 2 bases and J 2 bases; nucleotides not matched to a gene: 1. This CDR3 has 14 residues. The germline V gene encodes CDR1 MNHEY and CDR2 SVGAGI. CDR3 residues: CASSYNRGQETQYF. The CDR3 coding sequence is TGTGCCAGCAGTTACAACAGGGGGCAAGAGACCCAGTACTTC.

The rearrangement joins TRBV5-8 to TRBJ2-5, with 7 positions matching TRBD1. The CDR3 totals 14 residues. The V gene end was trimmed by 4 bases and the J gene end by 1 base; junction bases not matched to a gene: 4. The germline V gene encodes CDR1 SGHTS and CDR2 YDEGEE. The DNA of the CDR3 is TGTGCCAGCAGCAAAGGACAGGTCCAAGAGACCCAGTACTTC. Translated: CASSKGQVQETQYF.

The rearrangement links TRBV7-3 to TRBJ1-1; possible D gene TRBD1, 5 bases. Trimming shortened V by 0 bases and J by 1 base, and 24 bases separated the two germline ends. Germline loops: CDR1 SGHTA, CDR2 FQGTGA. The CDR3 has 20 residues. The CDR3 DNA sequence: TGTGCCAGCAGCTTAACGGGGCGGGGCAGATCCCGAAAACCGAACACTGAAGCTTTCTTT. It is translated as CASSLTGRGRSRKPNTEAFF.

V is TRBV30 and J is TRBJ1-2; D not certain. Per germline, CDR1 GTSNPN and CDR2 SVGIG (reference sequence). The CDR3 consists of 15 residues. Deletions cut 0 bases from V and 1 base from J, with 12 bases between. The CDR3 loop reads CAWSVRRQINYGYTF. The CDR3 bases are TGTGCCTGGAGTGTTCGCAGACAAATTAACTATGGCTACACCTTC.

The chain links TRBV10-3 to TRBJ2-5, with 13 bases aligning to TRBD2. Germline CDR1 is ENHRY and CDR2 is SYGVKD. V shed 5 bases, J shed 2 bases, and the junction held 8 bases outside the gene matches. The CDR3 sequence is 17 residues long. The CDR3 sequence is CAISPGLAGALQETQYF. In DNA form, the CDR3 reads TGTGCCATCAGTCCCGGACTAGCGGGGGCCCTACAAGAGACCCAGTACTTC.

This clone turned up a few times. The rearrangement joins TRBV27 to TRBJ2-2; tentative D call: TRBD2 (6 bases). Per the germline V gene, CDR1 is MNHEY and CDR2 is SMNVEV (reference sequence). V gave up 4 bases and J gave up 3 bases, with 12 bases separating them. This CDR3 is 15 amino acids long. CDR3 DNA: TGTGCCAGCAGTTACGGGGGATCGGACACCGGGGAGCTGTTTTTT. As protein: CASSYGGSDTGELFF.